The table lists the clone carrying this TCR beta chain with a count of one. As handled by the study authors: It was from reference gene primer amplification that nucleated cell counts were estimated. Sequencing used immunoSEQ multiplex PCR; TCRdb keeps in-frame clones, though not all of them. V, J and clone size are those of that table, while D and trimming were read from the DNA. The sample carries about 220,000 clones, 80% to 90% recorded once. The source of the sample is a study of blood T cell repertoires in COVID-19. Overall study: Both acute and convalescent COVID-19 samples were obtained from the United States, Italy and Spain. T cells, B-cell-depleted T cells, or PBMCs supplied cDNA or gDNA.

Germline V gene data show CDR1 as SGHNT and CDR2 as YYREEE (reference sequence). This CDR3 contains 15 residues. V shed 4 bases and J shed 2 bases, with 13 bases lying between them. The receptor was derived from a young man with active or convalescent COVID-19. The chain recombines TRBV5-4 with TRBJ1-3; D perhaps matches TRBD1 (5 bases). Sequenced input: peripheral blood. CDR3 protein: CASSPRQGTGNTIYF. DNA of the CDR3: TGTGCCAGCAGCCCGAGGCAGGGCACTGGAAACACCATATATTTT.